Each of the 8 T cell receptor beta chains below was sequenced from the same sample in a study of T cell repertoires in cytomegalovirus infection. TCRdb reprocessed the reads via MiXCR and lists one record per CDR3 protein. Seen here are around 180,000 distinct CDR3 sequences, under 25% observed once, and the top ten hold under 3.5%. The sample consisted of PBMCs. The receptors were gathered from a human donor in good health (CMV status not recorded). Some clones in this sample may be carry-over from other donors' samples.

This clonotype was observed at least ten times. The rearrangement joins TRBV7-2 to TRBJ2-1; maybe TRBD2 (6 bases). Trimming pared 2 bases from V and 4 bases from J, leaving 21 bases between. The CDR3 contains 18 residues. Germline V gene data show CDR1 as SGHTA and CDR2 as FQGNSA. The CDR3, as DNA: TGTGCCAGCAGCTTAAATTCTGTGGGGCGGGACCCGTACAATGAGCAGTTCTTC. Its protein product is CASSLNSVGRDPYNEQFF.

This clonotype was seen a handful of times. A much more abundant neighbour one base away suggests this may be a read error. This chain uses TRBV7-9 with TRBJ2-3; D is uncertain. V lost 1 base, J lost 4 bases, and 3 bases lay in between. The CDR3 is made up of 12 amino acids. Germline CDR1 SEHNR, CDR2 FQNEAQ (reference sequence). CDR3 protein: CASSLVPDTQYF. CDR3 nucleotides: TGTGCCAGCAGCTTAGTTCCAGATACGCAGTATTTT.

This clonotype came up a few times. The rearrangement links TRBV29-1 to TRBJ2-2; possible D gene TRBD1, 6 bases. Germline V gene sequence: CDR1 SQVTM, CDR2 ANQGSEA. The CDR3 has 14 residues. The V gene lost 5 bases and the J gene lost 0 bases, with 10 bases spanning the gap. The CDR3 nucleotides read TGCAGCGTTCTCCAGGGGTCGAACACCGGGGAGCTGTTTTTT. It codes for CSVLQGSNTGELFF.

The chain uses TRBV5-4 and TRBJ2-1; 10 bases align to TRBD2. V lost 4 bases, J lost 4 bases, and 11 bases stayed unmatched. The CDR3 sequence is 17 residues long. The germline CDR1 and CDR2 sequences are SGHNT and YYREEE (reference sequence). CDR3 in amino acids: CASSTAAGGPSYNEQFF. CDR3 nucleotides: TGTGCCAGCAGCACTGCAGCGGGAGGGCCGAGTTACAATGAGCAGTTCTTC.

Ten or more counts support this clonotype. The V gene is TRBV7-8, the J gene TRBJ2-2, with TRBD2 matching over 8 bases. Germline assignment: CDR1 SGHVS and CDR2 FQNEAQ. The J segment lost 2 bases and the V segment lost 10 bases, leaving 6 bases of the junction unmatched. CDR3 length equals 14 residues. As DNA, the CDR3 is TGTGCCACCTCAGGGACTAGAAACACCGGGGAGCTGTTTTTT. This translates into CATSGTRNTGELFF.

This clonotype showed up many times. This chain joins TRBV28 and TRBJ2-7; maybe TRBD2 (5 bases). Looked up from germline, CDR1 is MDHEN and CDR2 is SYDVKM. The CDR3 covers 14 residues. The V end was cut by 2 bases, the J end by 7 bases, with 15 bases between. The CDR3 is CASSLGLTAGEQYF. In DNA, the CDR3 is TGTGCCAGCAGTTTAGGACTTACAGCTGGGGAGCAGTACTTC.

The rearrangement joins TRBV6-1 to TRBJ2-1, with D maybe TRBD2 (6 bases). Germline V gene sequence: CDR1 MNHNS, CDR2 SASEGT. This CDR3 is 13 amino acids long. The ends were cut back, 5 bases at V and 7 bases at J, with 12 bases in the middle. The CDR3 spells CASSRSGRNEQFF. CDR3 DNA: TGTGCCAGCAGTCGCTCCGGGAGAAATGAGCAGTTCTTC.

This clonotype came up many times. The chain uses TRBV7-8 and TRBJ2-2; no reliable D call. The V and J ends lost 2 bases and 1 base respectively, with 8 bases between them. The CDR3 extends over 15 amino acids. Germline-derived CDR1 and CDR2 are SGHVS and FQNEAQ. The CDR3 loop reads CASSLKAGNTGELFF. CDR3 sequence (DNA): TGTGCCAGCAGCTTAAAGGCAGGGAACACCGGGGAGCTGTTTTTT.